This T cell receptor (beta chain) is drawn from a study of blood T cell repertoires in COVID-19. Germline V gives CDR1 MNHNS, CDR2 SASEGT. Trimming removed 2 bases from V and 0 bases from J, with 17 bases in between. The CDR3 consists of 18 residues. Sequencing was performed with immunoSEQ multiplex PCR; in TCRdb, only in-frame clones are kept and a portion is missing. This sample carries some 350,000 clones, more than 75% of them seen once, and the ten largest clones take around 6%. Enrolment of Seattle patients took place during active infection, and they were followed longitudinally. This chain joins TRBV6-1 and TRBJ1-5; no clear D. This receptor was taken from a woman in her 50s with COVID-19, enrolled during active disease. The sequenced sample was peripheral blood. The CDR3 bases are TGTGCCAGCAGTGAATTGGGTGGCAACTACTATAGCAATCAGCCCCAGCATTTT. It specifies CASSELGGNYYSNQPQHF.